These 26 T cell receptor beta chains share one sample of origin, sequenced in a study of T cells in women clearing cervical HPV infection. Assay: immunoSEQ multiplex PCR; the TCRdb copy retains only in-frame clones and omits some. In all, the sample yields some 41,000 clones. The material sequenced was blood buffy coat. The receptors originated from a woman aged 18 to 69 with a cervical HPV16 infection that either progressed to CIN3+ or cleared (not recorded which).

For this clone: The read stops 3 residues short of the end of the CDR3; the missing end is completed from the germline J gene. This sequence joins TRBV7-3 and TRBJ2-1; TRBD2 matches at 8 bases. This CDR3 region has 16 residues. Germline assignment: CDR1 SGHTA and CDR2 FQGTGA. Trimming cost V 5 bases and J 2 bases; bases outside gene matches: 8. The sequenced part of the CDR3 DNA is TGTGCCAGCAGCGCCTCCGGGACTAGAACCTACAATGAG. Translated, it gives CASSASGTRTYNE. The CDR3 in its entirety is CASSASGTRTYNEQFF.

Comments on this clone: The CDR3 end falls 3 residues outside the read, so it is completed with the germline J gene. The V call is TRBV20-1, the J call TRBJ2-3, with 10 nucleotides matching TRBD2. Looked up from germline, CDR1 is DFQATT and CDR2 is SNEGSKA (reference sequence). This CDR3 spans 15 amino acids. V lost 4 bases, J lost 5 bases, and 9 bases stayed unmatched. The part of the CDR3 DNA that was read is TGCAGTGCTATAAGGCTAGCGGGAGTAGAAGATACG. Encoded protein: CSAIRLAGVEDT. The entire CDR3 protein is CSAIRLAGVEDTQYF.

For this clone: The sequence runs out 3 residues before the end of the CDR3; the remainder is reconstructed from the germline J gene. The rearrangement joins TRBV2 to TRBJ2-3, with TRBD1 as a possible D gene (6 bases). This CDR3 contains 15 residues. Germline CDR1 is SNHLY and CDR2 is FYNNEI. V shed 7 bases and J shed 2 bases, with 16 bases lying between them. The CDR3 loop is CASIKDRPHTDTQYF. The CDR3 bases that were read are TGTGCCAGCATTAAAGACAGGCCTCACACAGATACG.

On this clone itself: The read finishes 3 residues shy of the CDR3 end, and the germline J gene is used to complete it. This chain joins TRBV5-1 and TRBJ2-1; D uncertain. Germline V gene lookup returns CDR1 SGHRS and CDR2 YFSETQ. Between the trimmed V and J ends, which lost 4 bases and 0 bases, there was a span of 14 bases. This CDR3 is 16 amino acids long. CDR3 loop: CASSAATSSSYNEQFF. Partial CDR3 DNA: TGCGCCAGCAGCGCGGCTACCTCCAGCTCCTACAATGAG.

Points on this clone: The read finishes 3 residues shy of the CDR3 end, and the germline J gene is used to complete it. V and J are TRBV7-9 and TRBJ2-1; tentative D call: TRBD1 (6 bases). Germline CDR1 is SEHNR and CDR2 is FQNEAQ (reference sequence). The V and J ends lost 3 bases and 9 bases respectively, with 18 bases between them. This CDR3 is built from 15 residues. The sequenced part of the CDR3 DNA is TGTGCCAGCAGCTTCGGACAGTCCCTCTCGGGTGAG. Encoded protein: CASSFGQSLSGE. In full, the CDR3 reads CASSFGQSLSGEQFF.

On this clone: The read terminates 3 residues before the CDR3 end, so the remaining end is supplied by the germline J gene. This chain uses TRBV10-3 with TRBJ2-3; TRBD2 is a possible D gene (6 bases). This CDR3 region has 14 residues. V was clipped by 6 bases and J by 1 base, with 11 bases between them. The germline gives CDR1 ENHRY, CDR2 SYGVKD. Incomplete CDR3 DNA: TGTGCCATCAGCACTAGCTTGGGCACAGATACG. Its translation: CAISTSLGTDT. The full CDR3 is CAISTSLGTDTQYF.

The CDR3 spells CAISWGRLTDTQYF. The covered CDR3 bases are TGTGCCATCTCTTGGGGCCGCCTCACAGATACG. The V and J genes are TRBV2 and TRBJ2-3; D is possibly TRBD1 (5 bases). Read sequence stops 3 residues before the CDR3 end, and the germline J gene provides the missing end. Trimming took 10 bases from V and 2 from J, leaving 16 bases between them. CDR3 length: 14 residues. Germline CDR1 and CDR2: SNHLY and FYNNEI.

A note on this clone: The sequence runs out 3 residues before the end of the CDR3; the remainder is reconstructed from the germline J gene. The chain is built from TRBV28 and TRBJ2-3; 7 positions agree with TRBD1. This CDR3 has 18 amino acids. Trimming took 5 bases from V and 1 from J; bases not matched to a gene: 15. Germline values: CDR1 MDHEN, CDR2 SYDVKM. This CDR3 is CASSPSISRDSRTDTQYF. The sequenced part of the CDR3 DNA is TGTGCCAGCAGTCCTAGCATTTCCCGGGACAGTCGCACAGATACG. The full variable domain, its missing parts supplied by reference TRBV28 and TRBJ2-3, is DVKVTQSSRYLVKRTGEKVFLECVQDMDHENMFWYRQDPGLGLRLIYFSYDVKMKEKGDIPEGYSVSREKKERFSLILESASTNQTSMYLCASSPSISRDSRTDTQYFGPGTRLTVL.

With regard to this clone: Read coverage stops 3 residues before the CDR3 terminus; the germline J gene supplies the remainder. V and J are TRBV6-1 and TRBJ1-1, with a possible D match to TRBD1 (5 bases). Per germline, CDR1 MNHNS and CDR2 SASEGT. This CDR3 is 15 amino acids long. The ends were cut back, 2 bases at V and 4 bases at J, with 14 bases in the middle. The CDR3 region is CASSEIEGRGTEAFF. CDR3 DNA, as far as it was read: TGTGCCAGCAGTGAAATTGAGGGGCGCGGCACTGAA.

A note on this clone: The read comes to an end 3 residues before the CDR3 does, leaving the germline J gene to fill in the end. The chain joins TRBV6-2 or TRBV6-3 to TRBJ2-5, with 10 bases aligning to TRBD1. V shed 4 bases, J shed 2 bases, and the junction held 7 bases outside the gene matches. Per the germline V gene, CDR1 is MNHEY and CDR2 is SVGEGT. The CDR3 runs to 16 residues. Partial CDR3 DNA: TGTGCCAGCAGTTGGGGGACAGGGGAGGTTCAAGAGACC. This translates into CASSWGTGEVQET. The CDR3, in full, reads CASSWGTGEVQETQYF.

Turning to this clone: Read coverage stops 3 residues before the CDR3 terminus; the germline J gene supplies the remainder. This rearrangement joins TRBV20-1 to TRBJ1-3; D is unclear. Germline-derived CDR1 and CDR2 are DFQATT and SNEGSKA (reference sequence). Trimming removed 0 bases at V and 0 bases at J, with 6 bases between. This CDR3 spans 14 amino acids. The DNA read from the CDR3 is TGCAGTGCTAGAGATTTAGACTCTGGAAACACC. Its translation is CSARDLDSGNT. In full, the CDR3 reads CSARDLDSGNTIYF.

Turning to this clone: The read finishes 3 residues shy of the CDR3 end, and the germline J gene is used to complete it. V usage is TRBV2 and J usage is TRBJ1-1; no clear D. The CDR3 runs 14 residues. V was shortened by 4 bases and J by 1 base, with 10 bases between the two germline ends. Germline V gene data show CDR1 as SNHLY and CDR2 as FYNNEI. CDR3 protein: CASSGIAGNTEAFF. CDR3 bases read: TGTGCCAGCAGTGGGATCGCGGGGAACACTGAA.

Concerning this clone itself: The read halts 3 residues ahead of the CDR3 end, with the missing end drawn from the germline J gene. The genes are TRBV5-6 and TRBJ1-2, with TRBD1 as a possible D gene (6 bases). The germline V gene encodes CDR1 SGHDT and CDR2 YYEEEE. Trimming took 1 base from V and 4 from J, leaving 8 bases between them. This CDR3 is built from 13 residues. The DNA read from the CDR3 is TGTGCCAGCAGCTTGACAGGGAGCTATGGC. It translates to CASSLTGSYG. The complete CDR3 sequence is CASSLTGSYGYTF.

A remark on this clone: The read is 3 residues too short to cover the CDR3 end, so that end is filled in from the germline J gene. The rearrangement uses TRBV20-1 and TRBJ2-1; 7 bases match TRBD2. Germline V gene sequence: CDR1 DFQATT, CDR2 SNEGSKA (reference sequence). Trimming at V came to 6 bases and at J to 3 bases, leaving 5 bases not matched to a gene. The CDR3 runs to 13 residues. The CDR3 loop reads CSAHLADYNEQFF. CDR3 DNA, as far as it was read: TGCAGTGCGCACCTAGCGGACTACAATGAG.

With respect to this clone: Read data end 3 residues before the CDR3 end; the end is taken from the germline J gene. The rearrangement links TRBV19 to TRBJ1-4; TRBD1 agrees at 8 bases. CDR1 is LNHDA, CDR2 SQIVND, per germline (reference sequence). The V and J ends lost 7 bases and 3 bases, in that order; junction bases with no gene match: 4. This CDR3 spans 14 amino acids. Incomplete CDR3 DNA: TGTGCCAGTATTGACAGGGGTGCTAATGAAAAA. Translated: CASIDRGANEK. The full CDR3 sequence reads CASIDRGANEKLFF.

Regarding this clone: The read halts 3 residues ahead of the CDR3 end, with the missing end drawn from the germline J gene. The chain links TRBV20-1 to TRBJ2-2, with 8 nucleotides matching TRBD2. There are 16 residues in the CDR3. Germline CDR1 DFQATT, CDR2 SNEGSKA (reference sequence). The J segment lost 1 base and the V segment lost 5 bases, leaving 9 bases of the junction unmatched. This CDR3 reads CSADSGLAGNTGELFF. Partial CDR3 DNA: TGCAGTGCTGATTCTGGACTAGCCGGGAACACCGGGGAG.

In the case of this clone: The read is 3 residues too short to cover the CDR3 end, so that end is filled in from the germline J gene. The chain is built from TRBV20-1 and TRBJ1-1; weak D call: TRBD1 (5 bases). With 2 bases removed from V and 0 bases from J, the gap between germline ends came to 10 bases. The germline CDR1 and CDR2 sequences are DFQATT and SNEGSKA (reference sequence). This CDR3 comprises 14 residues. The sequenced CDR3 bases are TGCAGTGCTAGACCCGGGGGTATGAACACTGAA. Amino acid sequence: CSARPGGMNTE. The CDR3 reads in full as CSARPGGMNTEAFF.

Note on this clone: With the read ending 3 residues before the CDR3 end, the germline J gene is used to fill in that end. The chain combines TRBV2 with TRBJ1-5; D ambiguous. The CDR3 contains 12 residues. Trimming stripped 8 bases from V and 4 bases from J, with 9 bases between. Germline values: CDR1 SNHLY, CDR2 FYNNEI. The CDR3 DNA, read in part, is TGTGCCAGCCAAAACCGGAATCAGCCC. It codes for CASQNRNQP. The full CDR3 protein reads CASQNRNQPQHF.

Worth noting for this clone: The CDR3 is cut off 3 residues early in the read; its end comes from the germline J gene. V and J are TRBV9 and TRBJ2-2, with unresolved D. V gave up 0 bases and J gave up 10 bases, with 10 bases separating them. CDR3 length: 13 residues. Germline assignment: CDR1 SGDLS and CDR2 YYNGEE. The part of the CDR3 DNA that was read is TGTGCCAGCAGCGTAGAGGTCACTAAGGAG. Encoded protein: CASSVEVTKE. The CDR3 in its entirety is CASSVEVTKELFF.

Comment on this clone: The read ends 3 residues shy of where the CDR3 ends; the end is completed using the germline J gene. This rearrangement joins TRBV6-1 to TRBJ1-1; D is perhaps TRBD1 (6 bases). Germline V CDR1 and CDR2: MNHNS, SASEGT. This CDR3 has 13 residues. The CDR3 is CASSENWTEEAFF. The DNA read from the CDR3 is TGTGCCAGCAGTGAAAATTGGACAGAAGAA.

With respect to this clone: The sequence runs out 3 residues before the end of the CDR3; the remainder is reconstructed from the germline J gene. This rearrangement joins TRBV7-3 to TRBJ2-3; D is ambiguous. V dropped 6 bases and J dropped 2 bases, with 21 bases sitting between them. CDR1 is SGHTA, CDR2 FQGTGA, per germline. The CDR3 has 17 residues. The sequenced CDR3 bases are TGTGCCAGCAGTAAAAGCCCCGCGGCTACCCCCACAGATACG. Its translation: CASSKSPAATPTDT. From start to end, the CDR3 is CASSKSPAATPTDTQYF.

The CDR3 sequence is CASSLTAAVKNIQYF. Incomplete CDR3 DNA: TGTGCCAGCAGCTTAACAGCCGCAGTTAAAAACATT. The genes are TRBV7-8 and TRBJ2-4; D is unclear. Read data end 3 residues before the CDR3 end; the end is taken from the germline J gene. CDR1 is SGHVS, CDR2 FQNEAQ, per germline. Trimming removed 2 bases from V and 4 bases from J, with 12 bases in between. The CDR3 runs 15 residues.

About this clone: The CDR3 is cut off 3 residues early in the read; its end comes from the germline J gene. This chain joins TRBV20-1 and TRBJ2-5; possible D gene TRBD1, 6 bases. V shed 2 bases and J shed 4 bases, with 11 bases lying between them. CDR3 length: 13 amino acids. Germline CDR1 reads DFQATT; CDR2 reads SNEGSKA (reference sequence). The CDR3 bases that were read are TGCAGTGCTAGACTTACAGGGAGAGAGACC. Amino acid sequence: CSARLTGRET. The complete CDR3 reads CSARLTGRETQYF.

Remarks on this clone: The CDR3 is cut off 3 residues early in the read; its end comes from the germline J gene. V gene TRBV20-1 combines with J gene TRBJ1-5; a weak D match, TRBD1 (6 bases). The CDR3 spans 16 residues. Looked up from germline, CDR1 is DFQATT and CDR2 is SNEGSKA (reference sequence). The V and J ends lost 0 bases and 1 base respectively, with 13 bases between them. The part of the CDR3 DNA that was read is TGCAGTGCTAGAGATCGGGGGGCTCGAAGCAATCAGCCC. It yields the protein CSARDRGARSNQP. The complete CDR3 reads CSARDRGARSNQPQHF.

Regarding this clone: Read sequence stops 3 residues before the CDR3 end, and the germline J gene provides the missing end. This chain connects TRBV5-1 to TRBJ2-2; 7 bases map to TRBD2. This CDR3 spans 15 amino acids. CDR1 is SGHRS, CDR2 YFSETQ, per germline. J lost 5 bases, V lost 9 bases, and 13 bases had no gene match. The sequenced part of the CDR3 DNA is TGCGCCACCTTGCTAAGCCTAGCGGCAACCGGGGAG. Residues: CATLLSLAATGE. The whole CDR3 reads CATLLSLAATGELFF.

A note on this clone: The DNA ends 3 residues before the CDR3 does, and the rest of the CDR3 is filled in from the germline J gene. The chain uses TRBV7-2 and TRBJ1-5; perhaps TRBD1 as D (6 bases). The length of the CDR3 is 15 residues. Trimming took off 5 bases at V and 7 bases at J, with 18 bases between the two ends. Germline CDR1 and CDR2: SGHTA and FQGNSA. CDR3 loop: CASSPRGDVGQPQHF. The covered CDR3 bases are TGTGCCAGCAGCCCCAGGGGAGACGTAGGACAGCCC.